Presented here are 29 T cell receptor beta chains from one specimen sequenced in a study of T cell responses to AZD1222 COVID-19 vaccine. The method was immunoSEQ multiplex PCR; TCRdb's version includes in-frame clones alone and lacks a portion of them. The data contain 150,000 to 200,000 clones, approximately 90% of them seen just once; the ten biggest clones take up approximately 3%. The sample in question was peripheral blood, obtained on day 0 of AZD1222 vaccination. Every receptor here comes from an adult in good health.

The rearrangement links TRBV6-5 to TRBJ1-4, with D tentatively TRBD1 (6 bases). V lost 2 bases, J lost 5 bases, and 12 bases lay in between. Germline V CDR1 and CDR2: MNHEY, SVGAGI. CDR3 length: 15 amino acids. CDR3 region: CASSYSGTMNEKLFF. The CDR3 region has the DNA TGTGCCAGCAGTTACAGTGGGACAATGAATGAAAAACTGTTTTTT.

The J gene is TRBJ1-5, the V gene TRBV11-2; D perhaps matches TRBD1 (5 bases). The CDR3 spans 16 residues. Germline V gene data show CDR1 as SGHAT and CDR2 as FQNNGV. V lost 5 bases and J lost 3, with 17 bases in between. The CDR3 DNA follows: TGTGCCAGCAGCCTTTCTTCTGGGGGATTCAATCAGCCCCAGCATTTT. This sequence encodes CASSLSSGGFNQPQHF.

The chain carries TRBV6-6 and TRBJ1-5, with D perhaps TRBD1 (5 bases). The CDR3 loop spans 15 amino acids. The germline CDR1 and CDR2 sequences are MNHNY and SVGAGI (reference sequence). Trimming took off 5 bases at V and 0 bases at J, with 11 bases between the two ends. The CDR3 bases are TGTGCCAGCAGTCGTGGGGGGGATAGCAATCAGCCCCAGCATTTT. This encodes CASSRGGDSNQPQHF.

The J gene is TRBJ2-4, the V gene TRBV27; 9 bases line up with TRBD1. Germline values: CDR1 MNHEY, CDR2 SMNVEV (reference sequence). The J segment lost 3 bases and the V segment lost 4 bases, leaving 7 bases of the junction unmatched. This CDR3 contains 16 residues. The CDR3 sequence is CASSSIQGAIKNIQYF. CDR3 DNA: TGTGCCAGCAGTTCGATACAGGGGGCCATCAAAAACATTCAGTACTTC.

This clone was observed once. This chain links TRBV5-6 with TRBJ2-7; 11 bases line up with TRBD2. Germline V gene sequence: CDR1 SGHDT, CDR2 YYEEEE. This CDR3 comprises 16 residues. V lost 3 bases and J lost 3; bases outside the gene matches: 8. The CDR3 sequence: CASSSRLAGTLYEQYF. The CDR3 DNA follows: TGTGCCAGCAGCTCCAGACTAGCGGGGACTCTCTACGAGCAGTACTTC. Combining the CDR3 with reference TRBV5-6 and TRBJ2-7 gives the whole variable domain DAGVTQSPTHLIKTRGQQVTLRCSPKSGHDTVSWYQQALGQGPQFIFQYYEEEERQRGNFPDRFSGHQFPNYSSELNVNALLLGDSALYLCASSSRLAGTLYEQYFGPGTRLTVT.

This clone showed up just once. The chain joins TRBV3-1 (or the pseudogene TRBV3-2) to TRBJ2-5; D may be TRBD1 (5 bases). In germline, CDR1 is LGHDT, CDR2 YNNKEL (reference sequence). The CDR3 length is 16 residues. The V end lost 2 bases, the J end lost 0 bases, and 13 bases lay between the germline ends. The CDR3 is CASSQRVGVYQETQYF. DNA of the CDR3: TGTGCCAGCAGCCAAAGGGTAGGGGTCTACCAAGAGACCCAGTACTTC.

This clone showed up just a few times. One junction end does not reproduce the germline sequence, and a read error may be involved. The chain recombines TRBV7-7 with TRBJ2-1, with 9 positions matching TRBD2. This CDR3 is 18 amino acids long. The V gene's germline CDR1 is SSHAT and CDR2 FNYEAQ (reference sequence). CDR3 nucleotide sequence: TGTGCTAGCAGCTTAGGCAGCGGGGGGCCTCTGGGGTACAATGAGCAGTTCTTC. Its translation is CASSLGSGGPLGYNEQFF.

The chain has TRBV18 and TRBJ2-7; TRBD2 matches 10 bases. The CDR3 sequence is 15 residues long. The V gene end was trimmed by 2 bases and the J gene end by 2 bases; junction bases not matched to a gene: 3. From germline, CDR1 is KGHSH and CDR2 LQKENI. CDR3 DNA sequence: TGTGCCAGCTCACCAGGGCTAGCGGGGGCCTACGAGCAGTACTTC. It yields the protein CASSPGLAGAYEQYF.

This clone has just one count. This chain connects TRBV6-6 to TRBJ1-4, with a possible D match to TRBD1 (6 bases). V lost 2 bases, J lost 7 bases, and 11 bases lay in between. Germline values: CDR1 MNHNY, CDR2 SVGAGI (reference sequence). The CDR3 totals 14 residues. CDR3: CASSYQGLGEKLFF. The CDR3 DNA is TGTGCCAGCAGTTACCAGGGGCTGGGTGAAAAACTGTTTTTT.

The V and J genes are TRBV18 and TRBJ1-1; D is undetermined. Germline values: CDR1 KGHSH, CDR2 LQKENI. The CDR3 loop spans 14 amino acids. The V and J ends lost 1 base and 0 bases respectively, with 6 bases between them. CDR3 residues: CASSPQALNTEAFF. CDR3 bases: TGTGCCAGCTCACCACAGGCCTTGAACACTGAAGCTTTCTTT.

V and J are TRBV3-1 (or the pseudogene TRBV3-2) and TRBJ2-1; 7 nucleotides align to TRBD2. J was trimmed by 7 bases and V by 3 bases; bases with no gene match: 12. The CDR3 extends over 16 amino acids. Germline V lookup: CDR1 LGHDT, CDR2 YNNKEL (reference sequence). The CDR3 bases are TGTGCCAGCAGCCAGGGGAGGGCAAAAGGCGGAAATGAGCAGTTCTTC. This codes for CASSQGRAKGGNEQFF.

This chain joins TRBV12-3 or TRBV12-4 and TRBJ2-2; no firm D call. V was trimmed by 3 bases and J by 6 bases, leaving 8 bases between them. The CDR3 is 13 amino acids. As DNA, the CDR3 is TGTGCCAGCAGTTTCGCAGTGCCCGGGGAGCTGTTTTTT. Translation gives CASSFAVPGELFF.

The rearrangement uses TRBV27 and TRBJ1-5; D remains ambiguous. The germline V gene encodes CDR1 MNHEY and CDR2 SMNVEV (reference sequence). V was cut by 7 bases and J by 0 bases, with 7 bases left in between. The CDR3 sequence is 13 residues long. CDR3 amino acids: CASKGYSNQPQHF. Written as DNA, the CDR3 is TGTGCCAGCAAGGGTTATAGCAATCAGCCCCAGCATTTT.

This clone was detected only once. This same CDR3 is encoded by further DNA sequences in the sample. The CDR3 DNA sequence: TGTGCCAGCAGTTACTCGGGAGGGGCCGGAAACACCATATATTTT. This codes for CASSYSGGAGNTIYF. This chain joins TRBV6-5 and TRBJ1-3; TRBD1 is a possible D gene (5 bases). Germline CDR1 MNHEY, CDR2 SVGAGI. V was clipped by 0 bases and J by 4 bases, with 10 bases between them. The CDR3 has 15 amino acids.

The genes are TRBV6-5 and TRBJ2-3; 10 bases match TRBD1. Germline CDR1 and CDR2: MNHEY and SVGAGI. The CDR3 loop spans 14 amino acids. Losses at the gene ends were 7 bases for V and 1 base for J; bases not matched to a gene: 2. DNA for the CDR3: TGTGCCAGCACCGGGACAGGGGGCACAGATACGCAGTATTTT. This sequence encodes CASTGTGGTDTQYF.

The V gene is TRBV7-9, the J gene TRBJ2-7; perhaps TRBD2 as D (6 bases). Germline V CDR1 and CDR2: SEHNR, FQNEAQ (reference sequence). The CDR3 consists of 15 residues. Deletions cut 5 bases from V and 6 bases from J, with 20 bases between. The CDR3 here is CASSLSGGSRGEQYF. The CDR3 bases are TGTGCCAGCAGCCTGTCTGGGGGGTCGCGGGGCGAGCAGTACTTC.

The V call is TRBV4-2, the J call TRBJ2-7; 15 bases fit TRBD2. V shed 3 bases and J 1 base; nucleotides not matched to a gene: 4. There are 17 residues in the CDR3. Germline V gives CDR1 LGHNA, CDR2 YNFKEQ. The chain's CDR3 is CASSQGLAGGTSYEQYF. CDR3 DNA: TGTGCCAGCAGCCAGGGACTAGCGGGGGGAACTTCCTACGAGCAGTACTTC.

The CDR3, as DNA: TGTGCCAGCAGCTTGGAAGGGAACTATGGCTACACCTTC. Protein sequence: CASSLEGNYGYTF. The chain joins TRBV5-4 to TRBJ1-2; D is uncertain. The CDR3 length is 13 residues. Germline lookup yields CDR1 SGHNT and CDR2 YYREEE (reference sequence). The V and J ends lost 0 bases and 2 bases respectively, with 5 bases between them.

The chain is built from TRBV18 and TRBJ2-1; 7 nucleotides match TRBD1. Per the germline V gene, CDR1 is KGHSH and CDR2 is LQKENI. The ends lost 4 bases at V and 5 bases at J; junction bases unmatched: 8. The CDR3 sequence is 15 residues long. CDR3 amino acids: CASSHPTGKDNEQFF. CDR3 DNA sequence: TGTGCCAGCTCACATCCGACAGGGAAGGACAATGAGCAGTTCTTC.

The CDR3, as DNA: TGTGCCAGCAGCGTTCGGGCGGGGGAGGTCAATGAGCAGTTCTTC. It codes for CASSVRAGEVNEQFF. The chain employs TRBV9 and TRBJ2-1, with 7 bases that match TRBD2. V shed 2 bases and J 6 bases; nucleotides not matched to a gene: 8. Germline V gene sequence: CDR1 SGDLS, CDR2 YYNGEE. The CDR3 extends over 15 amino acids.

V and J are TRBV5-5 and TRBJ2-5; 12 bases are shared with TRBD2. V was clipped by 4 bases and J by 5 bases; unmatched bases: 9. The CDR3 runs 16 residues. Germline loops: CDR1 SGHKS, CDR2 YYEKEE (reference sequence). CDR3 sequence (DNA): TGTGCCAGCAGCCCCCTCCTAGCGGGGGGGGGCGAGACCCAGTACTTC. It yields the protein CASSPLLAGGGETQYF.

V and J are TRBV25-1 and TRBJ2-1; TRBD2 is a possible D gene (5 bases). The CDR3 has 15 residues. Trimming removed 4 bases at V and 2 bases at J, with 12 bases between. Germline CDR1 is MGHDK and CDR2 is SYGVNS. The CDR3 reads CASSAPGSAYNEQFF. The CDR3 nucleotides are TGTGCCAGCAGTGCTCCGGGGAGTGCCTACAATGAGCAGTTCTTC. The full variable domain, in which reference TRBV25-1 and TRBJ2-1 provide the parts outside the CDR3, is EADIYQTPRYLVIGTGKKITLECSQTMGHDKMYWYQQDPGMELHLIHYSYGVNSTEKGDLSSESTVSRIRTEHFPLTLESARPSHTSQYLCASSAPGSAYNEQFFGPGTRLTVL.

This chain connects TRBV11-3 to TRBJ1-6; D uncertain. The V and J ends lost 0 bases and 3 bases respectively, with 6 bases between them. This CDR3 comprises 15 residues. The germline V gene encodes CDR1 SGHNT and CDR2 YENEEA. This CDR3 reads CASSLDGHYNSPLHF. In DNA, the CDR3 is TGTGCCAGCAGCTTAGATGGGCACTATAATTCACCCCTCCACTTT.

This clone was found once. The CDR3 here is CASRQGVLREQYF. The CDR3 DNA reads TGTGCCAGTAGACAGGGGGTGCTTCGTGAGCAGTACTTC. The chain links TRBV7-9 to TRBJ2-7; 9 nucleotides agree with TRBD1. The length of the CDR3 is 13 residues. Germline trimming cut 9 bases from V and 7 bases from J; bases unmatched to any gene: 10. Germline loops: CDR1 SEHNR, CDR2 FQNEAQ (reference sequence). The whole variable domain, filled in from reference TRBV7-9 and TRBJ2-7, reads DTGVSQNPRHKITKRGQNVTFRCDPISEHNRLYWYRQTLGQGPEFLTYFQNEAQLEKSRLLSDRFSAERPKGSFSTLEIQRTEQGDSAMYLCASRQGVLREQYFGPGTRLTVT.

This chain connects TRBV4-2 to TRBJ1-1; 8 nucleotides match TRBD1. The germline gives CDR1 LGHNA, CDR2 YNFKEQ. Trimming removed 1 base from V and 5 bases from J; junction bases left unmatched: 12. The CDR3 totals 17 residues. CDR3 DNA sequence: TGTGCCAGCAGCCAAGCCACCTTGGACAGGGTAGAAACTGAAGCTTTCTTT. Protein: CASSQATLDRVETEAFF.

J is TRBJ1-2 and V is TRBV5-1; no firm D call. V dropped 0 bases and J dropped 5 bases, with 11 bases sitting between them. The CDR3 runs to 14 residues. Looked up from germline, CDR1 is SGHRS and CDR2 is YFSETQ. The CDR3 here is CASSLDRPTYGYTF. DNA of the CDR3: TGCGCCAGCAGCTTGGACCGACCCACGTATGGCTACACCTTC.

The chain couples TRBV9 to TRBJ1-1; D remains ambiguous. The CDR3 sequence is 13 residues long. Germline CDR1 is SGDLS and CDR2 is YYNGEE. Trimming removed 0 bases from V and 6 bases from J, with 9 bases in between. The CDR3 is CASSVVVGSEAFF. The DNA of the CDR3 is TGTGCCAGCAGCGTAGTGGTGGGGTCTGAAGCTTTCTTT.

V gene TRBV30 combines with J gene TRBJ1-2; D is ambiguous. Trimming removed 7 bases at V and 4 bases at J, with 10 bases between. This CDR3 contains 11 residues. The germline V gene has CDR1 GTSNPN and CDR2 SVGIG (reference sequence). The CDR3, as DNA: TGTGCCTACCACAGAAGCTATGGCTACACCTTC. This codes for CAYHRSYGYTF.

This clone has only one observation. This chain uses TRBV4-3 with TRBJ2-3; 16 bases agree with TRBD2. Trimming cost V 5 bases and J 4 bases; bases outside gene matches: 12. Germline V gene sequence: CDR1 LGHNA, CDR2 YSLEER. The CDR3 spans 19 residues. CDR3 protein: CASSKGLAGGERPSDTQYF. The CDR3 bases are TGCGCCAGCAGCAAGGGACTAGCGGGGGGGGAGAGGCCGTCAGATACGCAGTATTTT.